This T cell receptor (beta chain) was retrieved from a study of OX40 agonist ivuxolimab in advanced cancers. Germline CDR1 LNHDA, CDR2 SQIVND (reference sequence). V was cut by 6 bases and J by 4 bases, with 10 bases left in between. The CDR3 covers 13 residues. Sequencing was performed with immunoSEQ multiplex PCR; in TCRdb, only in-frame clones are kept and a portion is missing. The sample gives around 82,000 clones, 88% of which show up once; 0.47% is in the top ten. The rearrangement uses TRBV19 and TRBJ1-5, with unresolved D. This clonotype was sampled from an adult with an advanced solid tumor such as melanoma, head and neck, liver or kidney cancer. This sample comprised CD4+ or CD8+ T cells sorted from blood, obtained in a trial of the OX40 agonist ivuxolimab. The CDR3 spells CASSATPNQPQHF. As DNA, the CDR3 is TGTGCCAGTAGCGCGACCCCTAATCAGCCCCAGCATTTT.